The 5 T cell receptor beta chains listed next were all sequenced from one sample in a study of cytomegalovirus exposure and HLA in healthy donors. Clones were sequenced by immunoSEQ multiplex PCR, and TCRdb holds only the in-frame ones, with some missing. The sample yields 100,000 or so clones, roughly 87% seen once. Input material: PBMCs. The receptors stem from a woman aged 25-40 years in good health and CMV-seronegative.

This sequence joins TRBV5-1 and TRBJ2-3, with a weak D call TRBD1 (6 bases). CDR3 length equals 19 residues. Per germline, CDR1 SGHRS and CDR2 YFSETQ. V shed 2 bases and J shed 0 bases, with 22 bases lying between them. DNA for the CDR3: TGCGCCAGCAGCTTACCCACATCAGGGGTGCAGACTAGCACAGATACGCAGTATTTT. This codes for CASSLPTSGVQTSTDTQYF.

The chain carries TRBV7-6 and TRBJ1-2, with TRBD1 matching 10 bases. This CDR3 region has 16 residues. The germline V gene encodes CDR1 SGHVS and CDR2 FNYEAQ. V shed 5 bases, J shed 6 bases, and the junction held 12 bases outside the gene matches. The CDR3 here is CASSLGTGERGNGYTF. The CDR3 region has the DNA TGTGCCAGCAGCCTCGGGACAGGGGAACGGGGGAATGGCTACACCTTC.

This rearrangement joins TRBV4-1 to TRBJ1-2; 9 bases map to TRBD1. The CDR3 is 13 residues long. CDR1 is MGHRA and CDR2 is YSYEKL in the germline V gene. The ends lost 4 bases at V and 7 bases at J; junction bases unmatched: 4. The CDR3 here is CASSPDRGRGYTF. The CDR3 nucleotides are TGCGCCAGCAGCCCGGACAGGGGACGTGGCTACACCTTC.

V gene TRBV15 combines with J gene TRBJ2-7; 9 bases match TRBD1. The CDR3 has 13 amino acids. With V trimmed by 3 bases and J by 5 bases, 2 bases remained unmatched. The germline CDR1 and CDR2 sequences are LNHNV and YYDKDF (reference sequence). In nucleotides, the CDR3 is TGTGCCACCAGCAGCCGACAGGGGGACGAGCAGTACTTC. Translating it yields CATSSRQGDEQYF.

This chain connects TRBV2 to TRBJ2-7, with TRBD1 identical over 12 bases. Germline loops: CDR1 SNHLY, CDR2 FYNNEI. V dropped 8 bases and J dropped 7; count of bases not matched to a gene: 6. The CDR3 runs 13 residues. In DNA, the CDR3 is TGTGCCAGCGAGGGACAGGGGGCGGGGGAGCAGTACTTC. Translated: CASEGQGAGEQYF.